The 3 T cell receptor beta chains listed next were all sequenced from one sample in a study of control samples from healthy donors and cancer patients. Sequenced by immunoSEQ multiplex PCR; TCRdb stores in-frame clones only, minus some. The table includes 150,000 to 200,000 clones, 75% to 95% detected once. Material for sequencing was blood. The receptor set was obtained from a woman between 40 and 55 years old in good health.

This clone has just one count. This rearrangement joins TRBV11-2 to TRBJ2-1, with TRBD2 identical over 12 bases. Per germline, CDR1 SGHAT and CDR2 FQNNGV. The CDR3 sequence is 18 residues long. V dropped 4 bases and J dropped 0; count of bases not matched to a gene: 7. The CDR3 loop reads CASSSLAGGASSYNEQFF. The CDR3 bases are TGTGCCAGCAGCTCTCTAGCGGGGGGGGCGAGCTCCTACAATGAGCAGTTCTTC.

This chain joins TRBV4-1 and TRBJ1-2; no clear D. Germline values: CDR1 MGHRA, CDR2 YSYEKL. The CDR3 has 13 residues. The V gene lost 0 bases and the J gene lost 4 bases, with 6 bases spanning the gap. The CDR3 sequence: CASSQEGSYGYTF. CDR3 in DNA: TGCGCCAGCAGCCAAGAAGGGTCCTATGGCTACACCTTC.

The rearrangement uses TRBV12-3 or TRBV12-4 and TRBJ2-5, with D possibly matching TRBD1 (6 bases). The J call could be wrong; TRBJ2-7 is a better fit for the DNA end. This CDR3 spans 13 amino acids. The CDR3 is CASTPDSSYEQYF. The CDR3, as DNA: TGTGCCAGCACCCCGGACAGTTCCTACGAGCAGTACTTC.